In this sample, the clone carrying this TCR beta chain turned up once. These data are taken from a study of blood T cell repertoires in COVID-19. Across the whole study: Researchers got acute and convalescent COVID-19 samples from the United States, Italy and Spain. In each case, the material was cDNA or gDNA derived from T cells, B-cell-depleted T cells, or PBMCs.

The authors' processing: Reference gene primer amplification gave nucleated cell count estimates. The assay was immunoSEQ multiplex PCR, and TCRdb's table has in-frame clones only and misses some. V and J calls and clone size are given by that table; D and trimming were obtained from the DNA. The repertoire includes around 180,000 clones, roughly nine tenths of them detected once, and roughly 26% sits in the top ten. Germline CDR1 and CDR2: KGHSY and FQNENV. This CDR3 region has 15 residues. J was trimmed by 7 bases and V by 4 bases; bases with no gene match: 9. This TCR was recovered from a man aged 60 to 75 with acute or convalescent COVID-19. The rearrangement joins TRBV16 to TRBJ1-4, with 7 bases fitting TRBD1. The sequencing input was peripheral blood. The CDR3 DNA reads as TGTGCCAGCAGCCTCAACAGGGGAAAGGGTGAAAAACTGTTTTTT. Protein: CASSLNRGKGEKLFF.